Below are 22 T cell receptor beta chains sequenced from a single sample in a study of cytomegalovirus exposure and HLA in healthy donors. 13 Jbeta primers and 60 Vbeta primers were used for the PCR. Sequencing used immunoSEQ multiplex PCR; TCRdb keeps in-frame clones, though not all of them. The sample has about 94,000 clones, over 65% seen once. The sequenced sample consisted of PBMCs. The receptors were gathered from a man younger than 40 in good health and CMV-seronegative.

The rearrangement links TRBV6-4 to TRBJ2-3; 8 nucleotides align to TRBD2. The length of the CDR3 is 14 residues. The germline V gene has CDR1 MRHNA and CDR2 SNTAGT. The V gene end was trimmed by 6 bases and the J gene end by 0 bases; junction bases not matched to a gene: 2. CDR3 sequence reads: CASSSGGSTDTQYF. Written as DNA, the CDR3 is TGTGCCAGCAGCAGCGGGGGTAGCACAGATACGCAGTATTTT.

V and J are TRBV14 and TRBJ2-3; 11 bases are shared with TRBD2. The CDR3 totals 16 residues. Germline V CDR1 and CDR2: SGHDN, FVKESK. V shed 1 base, J shed 2 bases, and the junction held 2 bases outside the gene matches. CDR3 region: CASSQASGRLTDTQYF. In DNA form, the CDR3 reads TGTGCCAGCAGCCAAGCTAGCGGGAGGCTCACAGATACGCAGTATTTT.

The CDR3 loop is CASSPTQDRGGNQPQHF. CDR3 bases: TGCGCCAGCAGCCCGACCCAGGACAGGGGAGGAAATCAGCCCCAGCATTTT. This chain joins TRBV4-1 and TRBJ1-5, with 9 positions matching TRBD1. Germline-derived CDR1 and CDR2 are MGHRA and YSYEKL. Losses at the gene ends were 4 bases for V and 4 bases for J; bases not matched to a gene: 11. The CDR3 is 17 residues long.

V is TRBV13 and J is TRBJ2-3; 9 bases match TRBD2. CDR3 length: 19 amino acids. The V gene's germline CDR1 is PRHDT and CDR2 FYEKMQ (reference sequence). The ends lost 1 base at V and 3 bases at J; junction bases unmatched: 14. CDR3 in DNA: TGTGCCAGCAGCTTAGATGCTGGCGGGGGGGCCTTTCGGACAGATACGCAGTATTTT. Residues: CASSLDAGGGAFRTDTQYF.

This chain uses TRBV7-2 with TRBJ2-1; 10 nucleotides match TRBD2. CDR3 length: 17 amino acids. Germline loops: CDR1 SGHTA, CDR2 FQGNSA. Germline trimming cut 0 bases from V and 0 bases from J; bases unmatched to any gene: 2. CDR3 sequence (DNA): TGTGCCAGCAGCTTAGCGCCTAGCGGGAGCTCCTACAATGAGCAGTTCTTC. Amino acids: CASSLAPSGSSYNEQFF.

This clone was counted between two and nine times. The chain carries TRBV2 and TRBJ1-1; 7 bases agree with TRBD1. J lost 3 bases, V lost 9 bases, and 7 bases had no gene match. The CDR3 contains 13 residues. Germline lookup yields CDR1 SNHLY and CDR2 FYNNEI. The DNA of the CDR3 is TGTGCCAGTGAGACAGGGAGTGACACTGAAGCTTTCTTT. Translated: CASETGSDTEAFF.

This clone was observed a few times. The V gene is TRBV9, the J gene TRBJ2-3, with TRBD2 identical over 8 bases. Germline V gives CDR1 SGDLS, CDR2 YYNGEE. V was pared by 0 bases and J by 0 bases, with 0 bases of the junction left unmatched. The CDR3 contains 15 residues. CDR3 sequence (DNA): TGTGCCAGCAGCGTAGGGACTAGCAGCACAGATACGCAGTATTTT. Protein product: CASSVGTSSTDTQYF.

This clone was counted a few times. One junction end disagrees with the germline gene, perhaps due to a read error. The chain joins TRBV7-9 to TRBJ2-3; 12 bases fit TRBD2. The CDR3 extends over 17 amino acids. CDR1 and CDR2 from the germline V gene are SEHNR and FQNEAQ (reference sequence). For the CDR3, the DNA is TGTTCCAGCAGAGCTTCGGTAACGGGACTAGCGGGAGATACGCAGTATTTT. As protein: CSSRASVTGLAGDTQYF. Full variable domain (missing parts from reference TRBV7-9 and TRBJ2-3): DTGVSQNPRHKITKRGQNVTFRCDPISEHNRLYWYRQTLGQGPEFLTYFQNEAQLEKSRLLSDRFSAERPKGSFSTLEIQRTEQGDSAMYLCSSRASVTGLAGDTQYFGPGTRLTVL.

This clone was picked up a small number of times. The chain combines TRBV9 with TRBJ2-5; TRBD2 aligns across 9 bases. V lost 4 bases to trimming and J lost 2 bases; unmatched junction nucleotides: 15. The CDR3 has 18 residues. Germline CDR1 is SGDLS and CDR2 is YYNGEE. For the CDR3, the DNA is TGTGCCAGCAGCCTAGGACCAATTCTCCTAGCGGGACAAGAGACCCAGTACTTC. Its protein is CASSLGPILLAGQETQYF.

V usage is TRBV9 and J usage is TRBJ2-1; tentatively, D is TRBD1 (6 bases). Germline V gene data show CDR1 as SGDLS and CDR2 as YYNGEE. The V end was cut by 3 bases, the J end by 13 bases, with 11 bases between. CDR3 length: 11 residues. The CDR3 nucleotides are TGTGCCAGCAGCGGGGGGCCTGGTCAGTTCTTC. Its translation is CASSGGPGQFF.

The chain joins TRBV15 to TRBJ2-3; D gene uncertain. This CDR3 has 14 amino acids. V lost 3 bases to trimming and J lost 6 bases, with 13 bases between them. CDR1 and CDR2 (germline): LNHNV, YYDKDF (reference sequence). CDR3 DNA: TGTGCCACCAGCAGGGGCCAGGCGAGTGATACGCAGTATTTT. This translates into CATSRGQASDTQYF.

The chain is built from TRBV19 and TRBJ2-1; 12 nucleotides align to TRBD2. Germline CDR1 and CDR2: LNHDA and SQIVND (reference sequence). The length of the CDR3 is 15 residues. With V trimmed by 7 bases and J by 6 bases, 7 bases remained unmatched. The DNA of the CDR3 is TGTGCCAGTACCCTAGCGGGAGGGGGTCCCAATGAGCAGTTCTTC. Its translation: CASTLAGGGPNEQFF.

The chain has TRBV9 and TRBJ2-5, with 7 bases lining up with TRBD1. The CDR3 totals 15 residues. CDR1 and CDR2 from the germline V gene are SGDLS and YYNGEE. J gave up 3 bases and V 0 bases, and 5 bases lay outside the gene matches. CDR3 bases: TGTGCCAGCAGCGTAGCCCCGACAGGGAAAGAGACCCAGTACTTC. Translating it yields CASSVAPTGKETQYF.

In its sample, this clone was seen a few times. The rearrangement uses TRBV12-5 and TRBJ1-2; TRBD1 agrees at 7 bases. The CDR3 runs 17 residues. Germline V gene data show CDR1 as LGHNT and CDR2 as FRNRAP. J gave up 5 bases and V 2 bases, and 14 bases lay outside the gene matches. In nucleotides, the CDR3 is TGTGCTAGTGGTTTGCCGCCGACGTCAAGGGGGCTGTATGGCTACACCTTC. This codes for CASGLPPTSRGLYGYTF.

The chain joins TRBV9 to TRBJ1-2, with D unclear. The CDR3 has 12 residues. CDR1 and CDR2 (germline): SGDLS, YYNGEE. Trimming stripped 4 bases from V and 7 bases from J, with 11 bases between. The CDR3, as DNA: TGTGCCAGCAGCTATAGCGGACTTGGCTACACCTTC. Protein sequence: CASSYSGLGYTF. The complete variable domain, with remaining parts taken from reference TRBV9 and TRBJ1-2, reads DSGVTQTPKHLITATGQRVTLRCSPRSGDLSVYWYQQSLDQGLQFLIQYYNGEERAKGNILERFSAQQFPDLHSELNLSSLELGDSALYFCASSYSGLGYTFGSGTRLTVV.

The V gene is TRBV7-3, the J gene TRBJ2-7; 8 nucleotides agree with TRBD2. J lost 0 bases, V lost 5 bases, and 6 bases had no gene match. The germline CDR1 and CDR2 sequences are SGHTA and FQGTGA. The CDR3 contains 15 residues. The CDR3 DNA follows: TGTGCCAGCAGCCTGTCTAGCGGGCCCTCCTACGAGCAGTACTTC. It codes for CASSLSSGPSYEQYF. The whole variable domain, filled in from reference TRBV7-3 and TRBJ2-7, reads GAGVSQTPSNKVTEKGKYVELRCDPISGHTALYWYRQSLGQGPEFLIYFQGTGAADDSGLPNDRFFAVRPEGSVSTLKIQRTERGDSAVYLCASSLSSGPSYEQYFGPGTRLTVT.

The chain links TRBV7-9 to TRBJ2-1; 12 bases match TRBD2. V dropped 5 bases and J dropped 5; count of bases not matched to a gene: 10. Germline lookup yields CDR1 SEHNR and CDR2 FQNEAQ (reference sequence). The CDR3 has 17 residues. The CDR3 sequence: CASSPWTSGTADNEQFF. The CDR3 DNA sequence: TGTGCCAGCAGCCCCTGGACTAGCGGGACCGCTGACAATGAGCAGTTCTTC.

V is TRBV6-4 and J is TRBJ2-1; 8 bases agree with TRBD2. Looked up from germline, CDR1 is MRHNA and CDR2 is SNTAGT. Trimming cost V 4 bases and J 0 bases; bases outside gene matches: 2. This CDR3 region has 15 residues. DNA of the CDR3: TGTGCCAGCAGTGCCGGGACTAGCTCCTACAATGAGCAGTTCTTC. Its translation is CASSAGTSSYNEQFF.

The chain uses TRBV5-5 and TRBJ2-3; 9 bases align to TRBD2. V lost 2 bases, J lost 4 bases, and 5 bases stayed unmatched. This CDR3 spans 15 amino acids. Germline V gene data show CDR1 as SGHKS and CDR2 as YYEKEE (reference sequence). Written as DNA, the CDR3 is TGTGCCAGCAGCTTTGCGGGGGGGTGGTCAGATACGCAGTATTTT. Its translation: CASSFAGGWSDTQYF.

The rearrangement links TRBV19 to TRBJ2-1; TRBD1 might be the D (6 bases). The CDR3 is 15 amino acids. Per the germline V gene, CDR1 is LNHDA and CDR2 is SQIVND (reference sequence). The V end lost 5 bases, the J end lost 0 bases, and 11 bases lay between the germline ends. CDR3 DNA sequence: TGTGCCAGTAGTGTGGTGGACAGCTCCTACAATGAGCAGTTCTTC. Encoded protein: CASSVVDSSYNEQFF.

CDR3 loop: CASSLAPGTISTDTQYF. The DNA of the CDR3 is TGCGCCAGCAGCTTGGCCCCAGGTACCATTAGCACAGATACGCAGTATTTT. The V call is TRBV5-1, the J call TRBJ2-3; no clear D gene. Looked up from germline, CDR1 is SGHRS and CDR2 is YFSETQ. This CDR3 contains 17 residues. Trimming shortened V by 0 bases and J by 0 bases, and 14 bases separated the two germline ends.

This clone was recorded a few times. This chain connects TRBV19 to TRBJ1-2; D uncertain. The CDR3 is 13 amino acids. Germline V gene lookup returns CDR1 LNHDA and CDR2 SQIVND (reference sequence). Between the trimmed V and J ends, which lost 0 bases and 4 bases, there was a span of 6 bases. The CDR3 sequence is CASSIDPSYGYTF. The CDR3 nucleotides read TGTGCCAGTAGTATAGATCCCAGCTATGGCTACACCTTC.